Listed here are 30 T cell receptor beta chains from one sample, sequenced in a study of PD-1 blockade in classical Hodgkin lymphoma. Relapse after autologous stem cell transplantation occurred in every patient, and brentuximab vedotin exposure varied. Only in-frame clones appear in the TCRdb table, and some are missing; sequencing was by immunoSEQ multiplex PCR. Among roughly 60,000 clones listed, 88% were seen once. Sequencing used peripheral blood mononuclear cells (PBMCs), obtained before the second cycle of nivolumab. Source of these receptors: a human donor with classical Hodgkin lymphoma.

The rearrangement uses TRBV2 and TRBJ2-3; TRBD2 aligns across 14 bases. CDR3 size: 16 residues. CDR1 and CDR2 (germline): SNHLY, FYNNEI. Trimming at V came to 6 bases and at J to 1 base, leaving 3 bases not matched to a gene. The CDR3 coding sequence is TGTGCCAGCAGGAGGGGACTAGCGGGGGGCACAGATACGCAGTATTTT. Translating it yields CASRRGLAGGTDTQYF. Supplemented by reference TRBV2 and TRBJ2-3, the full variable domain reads EPEVTQTPSHQVTQMGQEVILRCVPISNHLYFYWYRQILGQKVEFLVSFYNNEISEKSEIFDDQFSVERPDGSNFTLKIRSTKLEDSAMYFCASRRGLAGGTDTQYFGPGTRLTVL.

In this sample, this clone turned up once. The DNA of the CDR3 is TGTGCCAGCAGCGCAGGGAGAGTCATGAACACTGAAGCTTTCTTT. It is translated as CASSAGRVMNTEAFF. The genes are TRBV9 and TRBJ1-1; a weak D match, TRBD1 (5 bases). Germline CDR1 is SGDLS and CDR2 is YYNGEE. Trimming cost V 3 bases and J 0 bases, with 12 bases left between them. This CDR3 spans 15 amino acids. The full variable domain, its missing parts supplied by reference TRBV9 and TRBJ1-1, is DSGVTQTPKHLITATGQRVTLRCSPRSGDLSVYWYQQSLDQGLQFLIQYYNGEERAKGNILERFSAQQFPDLHSELNLSSLELGDSALYFCASSAGRVMNTEAFFGQGTRLTVV.

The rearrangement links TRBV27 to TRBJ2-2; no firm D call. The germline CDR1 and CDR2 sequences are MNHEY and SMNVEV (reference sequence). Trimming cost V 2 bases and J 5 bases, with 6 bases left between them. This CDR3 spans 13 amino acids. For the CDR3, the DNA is TGTGCCAGCAGTTTAGGGGTGACCGGGGAGCTGTTTTTT. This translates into CASSLGVTGELFF.

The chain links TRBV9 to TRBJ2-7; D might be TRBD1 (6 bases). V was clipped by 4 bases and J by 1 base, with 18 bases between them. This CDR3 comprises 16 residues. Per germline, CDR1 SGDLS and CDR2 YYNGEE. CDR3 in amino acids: CASSPHHPRGSYEQYF. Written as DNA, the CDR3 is TGTGCCAGCAGCCCCCACCATCCCAGGGGATCCTACGAGCAGTACTTC.

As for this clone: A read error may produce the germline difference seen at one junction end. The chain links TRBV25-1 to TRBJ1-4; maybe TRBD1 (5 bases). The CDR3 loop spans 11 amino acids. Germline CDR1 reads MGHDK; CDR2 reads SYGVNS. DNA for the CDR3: TGTGCCAGCAGTGAATTATGGGGGGGTAGCTTT. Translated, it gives CASSELWGGSF. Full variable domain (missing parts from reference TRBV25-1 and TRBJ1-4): EADIYQTPRYLVIGTGKKITLECSQTMGHDKMYWYQQDPGMELHLIHYSYGVNSTEKGDLSSESTVSRIRTEHFPLTLESARPSHTSQYLCASSELWGGSFGSGTQLSVL.

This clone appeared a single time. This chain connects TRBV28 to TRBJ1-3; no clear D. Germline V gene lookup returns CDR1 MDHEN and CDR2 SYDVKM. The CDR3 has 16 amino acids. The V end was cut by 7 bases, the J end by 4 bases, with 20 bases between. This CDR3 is CASTSTGLSRGNTIYF. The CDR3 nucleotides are TGTGCCAGCACTTCGACTGGCCTCTCCCGAGGAAACACCATATATTTT.

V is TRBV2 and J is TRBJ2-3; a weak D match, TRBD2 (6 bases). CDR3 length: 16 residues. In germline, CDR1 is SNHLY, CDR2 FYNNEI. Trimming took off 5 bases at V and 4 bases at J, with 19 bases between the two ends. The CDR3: CASSISGGGVADTQYF. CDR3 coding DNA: TGTGCCAGCAGTATTTCAGGAGGCGGGGTGGCAGATACGCAGTATTTT. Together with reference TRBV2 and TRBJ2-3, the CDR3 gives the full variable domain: EPEVTQTPSHQVTQMGQEVILRCVPISNHLYFYWYRQILGQKVEFLVSFYNNEISEKSEIFDDQFSVERPDGSNFTLKIRSTKLEDSAMYFCASSISGGGVADTQYFGPGTRLTVL.

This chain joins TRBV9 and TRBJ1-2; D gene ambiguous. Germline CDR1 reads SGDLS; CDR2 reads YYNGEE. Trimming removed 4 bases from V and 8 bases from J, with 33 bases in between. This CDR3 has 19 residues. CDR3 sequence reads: CASSPSILRRASHRSGYTF. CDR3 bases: TGTGCCAGCAGCCCCTCGATCTTGAGGAGGGCAAGTCATCGGTCGGGCTACACCTTC.

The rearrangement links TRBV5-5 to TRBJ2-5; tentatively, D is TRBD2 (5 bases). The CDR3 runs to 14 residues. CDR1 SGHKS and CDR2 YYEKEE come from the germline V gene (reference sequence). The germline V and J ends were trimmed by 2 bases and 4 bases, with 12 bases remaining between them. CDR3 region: CASSLAVEPETQYF. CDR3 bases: TGTGCCAGCAGCTTAGCGGTGGAGCCAGAGACCCAGTACTTC.

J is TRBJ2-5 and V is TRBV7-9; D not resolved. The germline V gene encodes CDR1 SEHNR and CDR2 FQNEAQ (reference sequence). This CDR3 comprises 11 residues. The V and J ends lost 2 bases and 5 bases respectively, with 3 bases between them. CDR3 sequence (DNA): TGTGCCAGCAGCTTAAGTGAGACCCAGTACTTC. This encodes CASSLSETQYF.

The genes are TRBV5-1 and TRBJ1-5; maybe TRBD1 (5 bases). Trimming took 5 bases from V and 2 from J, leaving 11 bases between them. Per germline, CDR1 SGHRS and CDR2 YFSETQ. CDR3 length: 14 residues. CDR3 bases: TGCGCCAGCAGTATGGGGGAGGGCAATCAGCCCCAGCATTTT. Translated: CASSMGEGNQPQHF.

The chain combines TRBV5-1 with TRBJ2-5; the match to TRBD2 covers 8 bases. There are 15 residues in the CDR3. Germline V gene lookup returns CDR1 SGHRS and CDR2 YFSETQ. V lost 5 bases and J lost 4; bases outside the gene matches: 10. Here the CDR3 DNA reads TGCGCCAGCAGGGCCCAGCGGGGGACCTCAGAGACCCAGTACTTC. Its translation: CASRAQRGTSETQYF.

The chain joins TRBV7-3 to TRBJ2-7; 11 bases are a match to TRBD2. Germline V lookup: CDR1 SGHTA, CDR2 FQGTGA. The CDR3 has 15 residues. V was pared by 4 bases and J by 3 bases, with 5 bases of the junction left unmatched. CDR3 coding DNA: TGTGCCAGCAGCTCACTAGCGGGGGTACACTACGAGCAGTACTTC. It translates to CASSSLAGVHYEQYF. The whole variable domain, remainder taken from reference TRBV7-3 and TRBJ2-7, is GAGVSQTPSNKVTEKGKYVELRCDPISGHTALYWYRQSLGQGPEFLIYFQGTGAADDSGLPNDRFFAVRPEGSVSTLKIQRTERGDSAVYLCASSSLAGVHYEQYFGPGTRLTVT.

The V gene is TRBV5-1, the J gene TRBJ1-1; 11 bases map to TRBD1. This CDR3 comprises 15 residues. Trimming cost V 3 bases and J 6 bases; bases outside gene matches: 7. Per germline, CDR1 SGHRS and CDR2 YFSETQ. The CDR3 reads CASSYTGQGGAEAFF. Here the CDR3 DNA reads TGCGCCAGCAGCTATACGGGACAGGGGGGCGCTGAAGCTTTCTTT. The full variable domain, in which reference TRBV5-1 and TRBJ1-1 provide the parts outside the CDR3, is KAGVTQTPRYLIKTRGQQVTLSCSPISGHRSVSWYQQTPGQGLQFLFEYFSETQRNKGNFPGRFSGRQFSNSRSEMNVSTLELGDSALYLCASSYTGQGGAEAFFGQGTRLTVV.

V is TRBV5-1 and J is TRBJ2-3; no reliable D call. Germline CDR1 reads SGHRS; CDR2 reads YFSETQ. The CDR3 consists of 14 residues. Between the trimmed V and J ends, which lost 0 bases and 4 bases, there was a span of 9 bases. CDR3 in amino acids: CASSLGGPADTQYF. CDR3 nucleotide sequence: TGCGCCAGCAGCTTGGGGGGTCCCGCAGATACGCAGTATTTT.

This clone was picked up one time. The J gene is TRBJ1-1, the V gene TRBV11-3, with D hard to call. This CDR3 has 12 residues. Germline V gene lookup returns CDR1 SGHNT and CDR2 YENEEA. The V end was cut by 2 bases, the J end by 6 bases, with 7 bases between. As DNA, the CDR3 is TGTGCCAGCAGCTTATGGCAGTCTGAAGCTTTCTTT. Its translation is CASSLWQSEAFF.

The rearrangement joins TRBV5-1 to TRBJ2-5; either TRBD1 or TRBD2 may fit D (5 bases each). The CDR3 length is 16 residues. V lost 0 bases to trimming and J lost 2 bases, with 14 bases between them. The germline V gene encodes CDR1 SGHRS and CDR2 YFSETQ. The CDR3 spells CASSLVWGTEQETQYF. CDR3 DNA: TGCGCCAGCAGCTTGGTTTGGGGGACCGAACAAGAGACCCAGTACTTC.

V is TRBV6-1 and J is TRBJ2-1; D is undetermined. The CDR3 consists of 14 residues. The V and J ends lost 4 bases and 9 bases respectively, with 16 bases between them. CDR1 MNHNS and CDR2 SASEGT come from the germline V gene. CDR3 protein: CASSVRDLQREQFF. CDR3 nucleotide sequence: TGTGCCAGCAGTGTAAGAGACCTCCAGCGTGAGCAGTTCTTC.

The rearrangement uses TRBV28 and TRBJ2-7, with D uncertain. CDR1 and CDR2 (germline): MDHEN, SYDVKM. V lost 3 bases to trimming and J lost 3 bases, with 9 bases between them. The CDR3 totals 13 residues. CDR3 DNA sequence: TGTGCCAGCAGTTTGAACATTCTCTACGAGCAGTACTTC. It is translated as CASSLNILYEQYF. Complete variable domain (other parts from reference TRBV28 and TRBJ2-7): DVKVTQSSRYLVKRTGEKVFLECVQDMDHENMFWYRQDPGLGLRLIYFSYDVKMKEKGDIPEGYSVSREKKERFSLILESASTNQTSMYLCASSLNILYEQYFGPGTRLTVT.

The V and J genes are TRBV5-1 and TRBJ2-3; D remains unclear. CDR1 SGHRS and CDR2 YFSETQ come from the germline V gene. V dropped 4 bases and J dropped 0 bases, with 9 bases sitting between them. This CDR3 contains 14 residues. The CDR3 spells CASSRISSTDTQYF. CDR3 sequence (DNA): TGCGCCAGCAGCCGTATTTCAAGCACAGATACGCAGTATTTT.

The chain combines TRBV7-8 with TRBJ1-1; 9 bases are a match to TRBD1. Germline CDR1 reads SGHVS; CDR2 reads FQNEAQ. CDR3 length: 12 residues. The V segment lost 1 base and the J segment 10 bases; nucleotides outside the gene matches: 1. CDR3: CASSLDRGLAFF. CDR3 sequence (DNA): TGTGCCAGCAGCTTAGACAGGGGGCTAGCTTTCTTT.

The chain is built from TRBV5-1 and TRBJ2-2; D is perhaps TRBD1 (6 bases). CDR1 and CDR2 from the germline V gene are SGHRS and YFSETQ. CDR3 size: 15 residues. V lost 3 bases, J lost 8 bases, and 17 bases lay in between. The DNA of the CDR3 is TGCGCCAGCAGCTCGACAGGTCCCCCTGCGGGGGAGCTGTTTTTT. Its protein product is CASSSTGPPAGELFF. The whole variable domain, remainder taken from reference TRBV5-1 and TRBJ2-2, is KAGVTQTPRYLIKTRGQQVTLSCSPISGHRSVSWYQQTPGQGLQFLFEYFSETQRNKGNFPGRFSGRQFSNSRSEMNVSTLELGDSALYLCASSSTGPPAGELFFGEGSRLTVL.

The CDR3 nucleotides read TGTGCCAGCAGTCCTGGGGACAGAAAAACCTACGAGCAGTACTTC. Translating it yields CASSPGDRKTYEQYF. The rearrangement joins TRBV6-6 to TRBJ2-7; 7 bases fit TRBD1. V shed 5 bases, J shed 2 bases, and the junction held 9 bases outside the gene matches. CDR1 is MNHNY, CDR2 SVGAGI, per germline (reference sequence). This CDR3 comprises 15 residues.

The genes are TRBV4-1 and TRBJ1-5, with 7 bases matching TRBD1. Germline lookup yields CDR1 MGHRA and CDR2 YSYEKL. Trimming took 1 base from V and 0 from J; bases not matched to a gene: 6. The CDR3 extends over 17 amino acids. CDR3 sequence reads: CASSQGTGRYSNQPQHF. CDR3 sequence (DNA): TGCGCCAGCAGCCAAGGGACAGGACGTTATAGCAATCAGCCCCAGCATTTT.

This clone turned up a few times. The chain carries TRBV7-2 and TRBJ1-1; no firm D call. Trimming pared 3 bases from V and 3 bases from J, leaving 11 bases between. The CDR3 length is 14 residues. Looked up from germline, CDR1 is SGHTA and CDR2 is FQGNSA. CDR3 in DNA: TGTGCCAGCAGCTTGGGGTTAGGGCACACTGAAGCTTTCTTT. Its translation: CASSLGLGHTEAFF.

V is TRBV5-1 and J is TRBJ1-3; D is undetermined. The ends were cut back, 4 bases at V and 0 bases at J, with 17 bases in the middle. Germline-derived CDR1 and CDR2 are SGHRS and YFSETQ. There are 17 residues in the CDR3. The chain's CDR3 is CASSEEGFRLSGNTIYF. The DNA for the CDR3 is TGCGCCAGCAGCGAAGAAGGGTTCCGCCTCTCTGGAAACACCATATATTTT.

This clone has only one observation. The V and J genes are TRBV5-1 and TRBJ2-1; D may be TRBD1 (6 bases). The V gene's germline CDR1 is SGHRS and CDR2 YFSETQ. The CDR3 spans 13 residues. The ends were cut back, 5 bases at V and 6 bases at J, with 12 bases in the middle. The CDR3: CASRSGEGNEQFF. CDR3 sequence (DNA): TGCGCCAGCAGGTCAGGGGAAGGCAATGAGCAGTTCTTC.

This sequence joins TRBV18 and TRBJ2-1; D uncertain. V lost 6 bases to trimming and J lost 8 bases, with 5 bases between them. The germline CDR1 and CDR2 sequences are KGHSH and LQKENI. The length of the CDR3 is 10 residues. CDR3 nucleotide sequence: TGTGCCAGCTCTAGTGATGAGCAGTTCTTC. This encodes CASSSDEQFF. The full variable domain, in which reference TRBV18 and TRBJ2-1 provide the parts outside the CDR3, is NAGVMQNPRHLVRRRGQEARLRCSPMKGHSHVYWYRQLPEEGLKFMVYLQKENIIDESGMPKERFSAEFPKEGPSILRIQQVVRGDSAAYFCASSSDEQFFGPGTRLTVL.

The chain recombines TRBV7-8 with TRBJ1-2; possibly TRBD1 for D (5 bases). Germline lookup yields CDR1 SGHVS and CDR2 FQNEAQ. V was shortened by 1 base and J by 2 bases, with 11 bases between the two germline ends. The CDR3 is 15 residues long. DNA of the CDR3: TGTGCCAGCAGCTTAGAGGGGCGCCAAAACTATGGCTACACCTTC. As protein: CASSLEGRQNYGYTF.

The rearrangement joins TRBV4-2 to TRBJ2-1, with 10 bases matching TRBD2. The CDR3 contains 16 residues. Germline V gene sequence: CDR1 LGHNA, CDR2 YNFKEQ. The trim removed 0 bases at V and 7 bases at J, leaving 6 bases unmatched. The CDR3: CASSQEPSGGYNEQFF. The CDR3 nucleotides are TGTGCCAGCAGCCAAGAGCCTAGCGGGGGCTATAATGAGCAGTTCTTC.